This T cell receptor (beta chain) stems from a study of T cell changes during pregnancy in multiple sclerosis. V was clipped by 6 bases and J by 4 bases, with 12 bases between them. Per germline, CDR1 KGHSH and CDR2 LQKENI. CDR3 length equals 13 residues. Clones were sequenced by immunoSEQ multiplex PCR, and TCRdb holds only the in-frame ones, with some missing. Here the sample spans around 56,000 clones, approximately 90% being singletons. Sequences were derived from CD4+ T cells from peripheral blood mononuclear cells, sampled in the first trimester of pregnancy. The chain couples TRBV18 to TRBJ2-5; D might be TRBD2 (6 bases). The TCR sequence derives from a female donor with multiple sclerosis, enrolled in a pregnancy study. In DNA, the CDR3 is TGTGCCAGCTCCATCGGACTATTAGAGACCCAGTACTTC. It is translated as CASSIGLLETQYF.